The rows below give T cell receptor beta chains drawn from one sample of a study of lymphopenia after photon versus proton radiotherapy. Only in-frame clones appear in the TCRdb table, and some are missing; sequencing was by immunoSEQ multiplex PCR. The sample holds 150,000 to 200,000 clones, approximately 90% seen once. The sequencing here drew on peripheral blood, taken from a patient treated with photon-based radiotherapy. The receptors come from a man aged 45 to 65 with gastric cancer. Both conserved end residues are part of each CDR3. Each record gives: J gene, V gene, clone size, D gene, CDR3 DNA, CDR3 protein. The D gene is left open where the match is weak. Clone size is shown for a subset of rows, as once, few, many or a class of expanded clone.

TRBJ1-5	TRBV6-1	.	.	TGTGCCAGCAGTGAGGGCTCACTTAGCAATCAGCCCCAGCATTTT	CASSEGSLSNQPQHF
TRBJ1-2	TRBV29-1	.	.	TGCAGCGCGGAACAGGGAAACTATGGCTACACCTTC	CSAEQGNYGYTF
TRBJ2-2	TRBV30	.	.	TGTGCCTGGAGTGTACAGAGGGCCGGGGAGCTGTTTTTT	CAWSVQRAGELFF
TRBJ2-5	TRBV5-5	once	TRBD1	TGTGCCAGCAGCCCGCGGACAGGGGGGAATCGAGGGACCCAGTACTTC	CASSPRTGGNRGTQYF
TRBJ2-7	TRBV28	.	TRBD2	TGTGCCAGCAGTCCCACTAGCGGGAGGGCCTCGGAGTACGAGCAGTACTTC	CASSPTSGRASEYEQYF
TRBJ2-5	TRBV5-1	.	.	TGCGCCAGCAGCGCGGACCAAGAGACCCAGTACTTC	CASSADQETQYF
TRBJ1-1	TRBV6-6	.	TRBD1	TGTGCCAGCATCCGTCAGGGGGCAGGCACTGAAGCTTTCTTT	CASIRQGAGTEAFF
TRBJ1-5	TRBV2	.	.	TGTGCCAGCAGTGAAATGGGTCAGGGGCAGCCCCAGCATTTT	CASSEMGQGQPQHF
TRBJ2-3	TRBV5-1	.	TRBD2	TGCGCCAGCAGCTTATTAGCGGGAGGCGGGACAGATACGCAGTATTTT	CASSLLAGGGTDTQYF
TRBJ1-4	TRBV4-2	.	.	TGTGCCAGCAGCCAGCAACTTAGGGCGGATGAAAAACTGTTTTTT	CASSQQLRADEKLFF
TRBJ2-7	TRBV28	.	.	TGTGCCAGCAGATTCTCCCGGAGCTCCTACGAGCAGTACTTC	CASRFSRSSYEQYF
TRBJ1-5	TRBV11-2	.	.	TGTGCCAGCAGCCAATGGGAGGGTCAGCCCCAGCATTTT	CASSQWEGQPQHF
TRBJ2-1	TRBV28	.	TRBD2	TGTGCCAGCAGTTTGGGCGGGAGTGTCGACAATGAGCAGTTCTTC	CASSLGGSVDNEQFF
TRBJ1-2	TRBV6-6	.	.	TGTGCCAGCAGCCGGGACACCAACAACTATGGCTACACCTTC	CASSRDTNNYGYTF
TRBJ2-4	TRBV19	few	.	TGTGCCAGTAGTATGACTAGGCTAGCCAAAAACATTCAGTACTTC	CASSMTRLAKNIQYF
TRBJ2-5	TRBV5-1	.	TRBD2	TGCGCCAGCAGCTTCGGACTAGCGGGAAGAGAGACCCAGTACTTC	CASSFGLAGRETQYF
TRBJ2-5	TRBV27	.	.	TGTGCCAGCAGTTTAACGGGTCCGGAGACCCAGTACTTC	CASSLTGPETQYF
TRBJ2-5	TRBV6-5	.	TRBD1	TGTGCCAGCAGAACAGGGGGCACCCAAGAGACCCAGTACTTC	CASRTGGTQETQYF
TRBJ2-7	TRBV29-1	.	.	TGCAGCGCCCGATCCTCCTACGAGCAGTACTTC	CSARSSYEQYF
TRBJ2-1	TRBV11-2	.	TRBD2	TGTGCCAGCAGCTTAGAGGCTAGCGGGTACAACAATGAGCAGTTCTTC	CASSLEASGYNNEQFF
TRBJ2-1	TRBV9	.	.	TGTGCCAGCAGCGTAAATAGGATGAATGAGCAGTTCTTC	CASSVNRMNEQFF
TRBJ2-1	TRBV15	.	TRBD2	TGTGCCACCAGCAGAGGAGGGACTAGCGGAGAGCAGTTCTTC	CATSRGGTSGEQFF
TRBJ2-2	TRBV18	.	.	TGTGCCACCAAAGGAGCGACCCTCACCGGGGAGCTGTTTTTT	CATKGATLTGELFF
TRBJ2-2	TRBV27	.	.	TGTGCCAGCAGTTTATCGGAAATAACCTACACCGGGGAGCTGTTTTTT	CASSLSEITYTGELFF
TRBJ2-6	TRBV6-1	few	.	TGTGCCGCGACAGGACGGGAAGGGGCCAACGTCCTGACTTTC	CAATGREGANVLTF
TRBJ2-5	TRBV2	.	.	TGTGCCAGCAGTGAAGGGGAGACCCAGTACTTC	CASSEGETQYF
TRBJ2-1	TRBV2	.	.	TGTGCCGGAAAGGACGGTAGCTCCTACAATGAGCAGTTCTTC	CAGKDGSSYNEQFF
TRBJ2-7	TRBV10-1	once	.	TGCGCCAGCAGTGAGTCGGGGACCGCGGAGAAGCAGTACTTC	CASSESGTAEKQYF
TRBJ2-7	TRBV5-6	.	TRBD1	TGTGCCAGCAGCGGAACCTGGACAGGGGGCGCGGGGGAGCAGTACTTC	CASSGTWTGGAGEQYF
TRBJ1-4	TRBV6-6	.	TRBD1	TGTGCCAGCAGCCGGGACAGGACTTCTAATGAAAAACTGTTTTTT	CASSRDRTSNEKLFF
TRBJ1-4	TRBV28	.	.	TGTGCCAGCAGTTTGCAGCGGATTAATGAAAAACTGTTTTTT	CASSLQRINEKLFF
TRBJ2-7	TRBV6-6	.	.	TGTGCCAGCAACGGACCGGGGGTCTCTGGCTACGAGCAGTACTTC	CASNGPGVSGYEQYF
TRBJ2-7	TRBV18	.	TRBD1	TGTGCCAGCTCACCGTGGACAGGGAGCTCCTACGAGCAGTACTTC	CASSPWTGSSYEQYF
TRBJ1-5	TRBV18	.	TRBD1	TGTGCCAGCTCACCCGGACAGGAGGGAAATCAGCCCCAGCATTTT	CASSPGQEGNQPQHF
TRBJ1-1	TRBV29-1	.	.	TGCAGCGTTCTCGGCACGAACACTGAAGCTTTCTTT	CSVLGTNTEAFF
TRBJ2-1	TRBV7-9	.	.	TGTGCCAGCAGCAGGGGAACTAGCCTTATCGACAATGAGCAGTTCTTC	CASSRGTSLIDNEQFF
TRBJ2-1	TRBV28	few	TRBD1	TGTGCCAGCAGTTCCATCAGGGGGAACAATGAGCAGTTCTTC	CASSSIRGNNEQFF
TRBJ2-3	TRBV28	.	TRBD1	TGTGCCAGCACCATACCGGGACAGGTGGGCACAGATACGCAGTATTTT	CASTIPGQVGTDTQYF
TRBJ2-7	TRBV7-9	.	.	TGTGCCAGCAGCTCGGGACCTGAAAGGTCCTACGAGCAGTACTTC	CASSSGPERSYEQYF
TRBJ2-1	TRBV28	.	.	TGTGCCAGCAGTTTGCAGGGGAGGTACAATGAGCAGTTCTTC	CASSLQGRYNEQFF
TRBJ2-1	TRBV9	.	.	TGTGCCAGCAGCGTAGGCGAGAGGGGTGAGCAGTTCTTC	CASSVGERGEQFF
TRBJ2-7	TRBV5-1	.	TRBD2	TGCGCCAGCAGCCAGACTAGCGGGAGCTACGAGCAGTACTTC	CASSQTSGSYEQYF
TRBJ1-1	TRBV7-3	.	TRBD1	TGTGCCAGCAGCTTATTGGGACAGGGGAACACTGAAGCTTTCTTT	CASSLLGQGNTEAFF
TRBJ1-4	TRBV7-2	.	.	TGTGCCAGCAGCTTAGGAGATGAAAAACTGTTTTTT	CASSLGDEKLFF
TRBJ2-5	TRBV6-4	.	.	TGTGCCAGCATTTTCAGGGGGGGGCCACAAGAGACCCAGTACTTC	CASIFRGGPQETQYF
TRBJ2-7	TRBV7-8	.	.	TGTGCCAGCAGCTTAGCGCGTTTCCTGTCCTACGAGCAGTACTTC	CASSLARFLSYEQYF
TRBJ2-3	TRBV5-1	.	TRBD2	TGCGCCAGCAGCTTGCTGTCTAGCGGGAAGGCTAGCACAGATACGCAGTATTTT	CASSLLSSGKASTDTQYF
TRBJ1-5	TRBV5-1	.	.	TGCGCCAGCAGCTTAGGAACTGAAAGGGATCAGCCCCAGCATTTT	CASSLGTERDQPQHF